This paragraph reports one T cell receptor (beta chain). Its specificity is not known. Roughly 2 micrograms of genomic DNA from cryopreserved PBMCs went into TCR beta libraries. Germline CDR1 is SQVTM and CDR2 is ANQGSEA. The CDR3 extends over 12 amino acids. With 7 bases clipped from V and 6 bases from J, the junction kept 8 bases outside the gene matches. These data are taken from a study of cytotoxic CD8 clonotypes in ibrutinib-treated CLL. Background on the study: Within the patient group, ten to twelve were relapsed/refractory and fewer than 16 treatment-naive, and 17 were IGHV unmutated.

Study-level points and caveats: Sampling times differed between sustained-remission and progressing patients.

Investigators sought sequencing depths of between 1 in 200,000 and 1 in 1 million T cells. Clones were sequenced by immunoSEQ multiplex PCR, and TCRdb holds only the in-frame ones, with some missing. The sample lists about 300,000 clones, 70% to 80% occurring once. The chain employs TRBV29-1 and TRBJ1-1; 7 bases are a match to TRBD1. The receptor was derived from a human donor with chronic lymphocytic leukemia. The sequencing here drew on PBMCs, taken at disease progression, from a patient treated with ibrutinib. The CDR3 DNA reads as TGCAGCGCTCCCGACAGGGACGCTGAAGCTTTCTTT. It yields the protein CSAPDRDAEAFF.